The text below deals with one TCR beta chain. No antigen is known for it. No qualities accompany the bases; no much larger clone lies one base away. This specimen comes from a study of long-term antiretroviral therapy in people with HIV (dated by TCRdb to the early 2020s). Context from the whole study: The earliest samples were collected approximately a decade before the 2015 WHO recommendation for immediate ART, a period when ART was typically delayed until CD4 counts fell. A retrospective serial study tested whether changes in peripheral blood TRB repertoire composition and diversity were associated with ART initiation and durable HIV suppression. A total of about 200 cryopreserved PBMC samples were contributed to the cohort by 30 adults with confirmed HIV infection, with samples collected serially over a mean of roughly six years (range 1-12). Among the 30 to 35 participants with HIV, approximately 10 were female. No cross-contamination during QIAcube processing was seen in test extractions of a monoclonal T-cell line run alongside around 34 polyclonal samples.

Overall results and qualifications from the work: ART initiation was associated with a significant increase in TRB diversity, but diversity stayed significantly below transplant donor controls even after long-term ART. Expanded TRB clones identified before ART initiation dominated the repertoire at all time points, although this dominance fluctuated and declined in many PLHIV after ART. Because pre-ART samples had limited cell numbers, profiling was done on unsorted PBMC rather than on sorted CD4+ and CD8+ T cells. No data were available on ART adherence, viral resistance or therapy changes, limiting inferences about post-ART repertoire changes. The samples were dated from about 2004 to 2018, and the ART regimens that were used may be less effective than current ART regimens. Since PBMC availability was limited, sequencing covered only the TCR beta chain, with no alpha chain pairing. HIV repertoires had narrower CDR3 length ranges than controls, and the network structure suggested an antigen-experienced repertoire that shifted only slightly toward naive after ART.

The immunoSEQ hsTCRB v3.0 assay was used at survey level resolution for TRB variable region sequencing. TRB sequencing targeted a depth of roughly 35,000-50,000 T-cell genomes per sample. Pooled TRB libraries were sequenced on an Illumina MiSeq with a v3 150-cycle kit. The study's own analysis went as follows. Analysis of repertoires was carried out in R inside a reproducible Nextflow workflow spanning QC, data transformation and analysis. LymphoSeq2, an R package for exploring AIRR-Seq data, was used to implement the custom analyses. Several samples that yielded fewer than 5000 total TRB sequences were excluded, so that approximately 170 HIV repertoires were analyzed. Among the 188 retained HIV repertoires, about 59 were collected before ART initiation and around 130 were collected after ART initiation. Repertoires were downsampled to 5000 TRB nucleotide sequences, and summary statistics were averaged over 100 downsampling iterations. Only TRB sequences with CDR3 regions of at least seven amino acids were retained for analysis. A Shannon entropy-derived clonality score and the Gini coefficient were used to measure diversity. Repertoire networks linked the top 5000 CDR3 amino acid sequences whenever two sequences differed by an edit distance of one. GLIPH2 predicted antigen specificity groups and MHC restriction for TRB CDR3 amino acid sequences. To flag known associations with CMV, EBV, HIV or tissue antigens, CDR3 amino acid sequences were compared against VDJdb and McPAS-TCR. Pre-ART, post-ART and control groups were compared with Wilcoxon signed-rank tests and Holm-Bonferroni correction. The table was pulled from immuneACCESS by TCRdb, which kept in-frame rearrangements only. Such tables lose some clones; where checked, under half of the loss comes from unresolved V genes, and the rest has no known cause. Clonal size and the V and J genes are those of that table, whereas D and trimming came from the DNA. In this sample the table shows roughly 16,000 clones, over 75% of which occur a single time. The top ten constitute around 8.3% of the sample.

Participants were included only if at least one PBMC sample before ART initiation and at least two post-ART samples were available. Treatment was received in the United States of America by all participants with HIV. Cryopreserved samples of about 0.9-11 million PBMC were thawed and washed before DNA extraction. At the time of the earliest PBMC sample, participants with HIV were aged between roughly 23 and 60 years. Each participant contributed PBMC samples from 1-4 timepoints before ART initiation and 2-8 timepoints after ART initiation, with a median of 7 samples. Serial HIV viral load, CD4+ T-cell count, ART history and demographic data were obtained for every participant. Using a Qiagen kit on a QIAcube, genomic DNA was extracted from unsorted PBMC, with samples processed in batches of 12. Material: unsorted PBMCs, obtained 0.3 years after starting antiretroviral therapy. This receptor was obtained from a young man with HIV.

The CDR3 amino acid sequence is: CASSSLPPGPLGNTIYF. Read as DNA, the sequence is TGTGCCAGCAGTTCTTTGCCCCCGGGACCCTTAGGAAACACCATATATTTT. Recombination linked TRBV7-8 to TRBJ1-3; the D region possibly corresponds to TRBD1 (5 bases align). Its CDR3 holds 17 amino acids, cysteine through phenylalanine. CDR3 DNA is the only sequence kept; it has 51 bases, read in frame from the first base. From the germline V gene, CDR1 is SGHVS and CDR2 is FQNEAQ. V loses 6 bases, J loses 4 bases, and the germline ends lie 22 bases apart.